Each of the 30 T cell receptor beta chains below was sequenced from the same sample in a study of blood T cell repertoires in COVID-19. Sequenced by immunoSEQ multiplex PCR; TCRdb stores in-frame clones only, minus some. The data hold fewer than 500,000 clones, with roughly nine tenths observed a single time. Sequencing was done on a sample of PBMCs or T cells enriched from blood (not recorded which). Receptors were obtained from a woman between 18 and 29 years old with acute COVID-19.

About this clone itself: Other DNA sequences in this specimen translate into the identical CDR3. The DNA of the CDR3 is TGTGCCTGGAGCTCGGTGAACACTGAAGCTTTCTTT. It is translated as CAWSSVNTEAFF. V usage is TRBV30 and J usage is TRBJ1-1; D is uncertain. Trimming pared 3 bases from V and 0 bases from J, leaving 5 bases between. CDR1 is GTSNPN and CDR2 is SVGIG in the germline V gene (reference sequence). CDR3 length: 12 amino acids.

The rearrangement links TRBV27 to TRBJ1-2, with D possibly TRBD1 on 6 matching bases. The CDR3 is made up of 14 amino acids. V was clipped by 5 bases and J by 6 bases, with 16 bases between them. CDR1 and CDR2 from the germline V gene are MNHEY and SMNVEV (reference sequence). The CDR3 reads CASSHRGGRDGYTF. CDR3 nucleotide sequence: TGTGCCAGCAGTCATCGGGGGGGGCGGGATGGCTACACCTTC.

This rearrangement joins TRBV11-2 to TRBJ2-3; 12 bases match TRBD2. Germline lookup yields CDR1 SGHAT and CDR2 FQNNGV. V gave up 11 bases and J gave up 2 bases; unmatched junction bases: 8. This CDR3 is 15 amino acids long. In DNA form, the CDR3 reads TGTGCCTCAAGACTAGCGGGAGTAAACACAGATACGCAGTATTTT. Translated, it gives CASRLAGVNTDTQYF.

The CDR3 DNA reads TGCGCCAGCAGCTTGGAGCAGGGGGACTATGGCTACACCTTC. As protein: CASSLEQGDYGYTF. The chain is built from TRBV5-1 and TRBJ1-2; 7 bases match TRBD1. Trimming at V came to 0 bases and at J to 3 bases, leaving 2 bases not matched to a gene. The CDR3 extends over 14 amino acids. Germline CDR1 reads SGHRS; CDR2 reads YFSETQ.

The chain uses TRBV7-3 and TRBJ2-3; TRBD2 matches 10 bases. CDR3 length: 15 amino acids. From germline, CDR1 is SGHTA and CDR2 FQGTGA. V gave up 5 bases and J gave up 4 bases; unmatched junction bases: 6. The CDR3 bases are TGTGCCAGCAGCCCTTCTAGCGGGGGATCAGATACGCAGTATTTT. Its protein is CASSPSSGGSDTQYF.

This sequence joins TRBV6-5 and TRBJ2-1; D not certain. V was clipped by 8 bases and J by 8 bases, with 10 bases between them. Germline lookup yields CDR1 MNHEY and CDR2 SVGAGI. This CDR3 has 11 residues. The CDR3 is CASFLGHEQFF. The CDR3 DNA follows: TGTGCCAGCTTCCTAGGCCATGAGCAGTTCTTC.

The CDR3 here is CAISEYPGQGDTEAFF. The CDR3 nucleotides are TGTGCCATCAGTGAGTACCCGGGACAGGGTGACACTGAAGCTTTCTTT. The chain employs TRBV10-3 and TRBJ1-1; the match to TRBD1 covers 9 bases. Looked up from germline, CDR1 is ENHRY and CDR2 is SYGVKD. This CDR3 comprises 16 residues. J lost 3 bases, V lost 1 base, and 6 bases had no gene match.

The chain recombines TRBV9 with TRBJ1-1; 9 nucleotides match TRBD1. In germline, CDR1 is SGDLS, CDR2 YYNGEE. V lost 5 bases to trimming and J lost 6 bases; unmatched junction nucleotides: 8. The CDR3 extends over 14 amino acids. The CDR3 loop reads CASSVGQGVSEAFF. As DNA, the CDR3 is TGTGCCAGCAGTGTGGGACAGGGAGTATCTGAAGCTTTCTTT.

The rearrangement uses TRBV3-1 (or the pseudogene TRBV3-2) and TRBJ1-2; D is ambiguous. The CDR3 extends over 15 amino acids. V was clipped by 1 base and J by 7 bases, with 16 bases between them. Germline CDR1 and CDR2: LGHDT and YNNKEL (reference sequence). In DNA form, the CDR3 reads TGTGCCAGCAGCCAAGGGGTAGAGTCTCGAGGTGGCTACACCTTC. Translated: CASSQGVESRGGYTF.

Here the CDR3 reads CASSQGGTSIEQYF. DNA of the CDR3: TGCGCCAGCAGCCAAGGTGGGACTAGTATCGAGCAGTACTTC. The chain couples TRBV4-1 to TRBJ2-7; 8 nucleotides match TRBD2. V lost 1 base, J lost 6 bases, and 5 bases stayed unmatched. The CDR3 runs 14 residues. Per germline, CDR1 MGHRA and CDR2 YSYEKL.

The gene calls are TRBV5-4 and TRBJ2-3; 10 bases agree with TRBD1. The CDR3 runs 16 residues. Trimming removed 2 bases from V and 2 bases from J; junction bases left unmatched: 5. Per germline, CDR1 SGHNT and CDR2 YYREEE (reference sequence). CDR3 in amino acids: CASSFDGTGATDTQYF. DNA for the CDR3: TGTGCCAGCAGCTTCGACGGGACAGGGGCCACAGATACGCAGTATTTT.

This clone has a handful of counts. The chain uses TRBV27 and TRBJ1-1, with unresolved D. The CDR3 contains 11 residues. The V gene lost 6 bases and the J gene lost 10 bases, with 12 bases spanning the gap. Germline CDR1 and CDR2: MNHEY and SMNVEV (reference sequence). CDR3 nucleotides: TGTGCCAGCAGACTAGGGAGTTCAGCTTTCTTT. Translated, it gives CASRLGSSAFF.

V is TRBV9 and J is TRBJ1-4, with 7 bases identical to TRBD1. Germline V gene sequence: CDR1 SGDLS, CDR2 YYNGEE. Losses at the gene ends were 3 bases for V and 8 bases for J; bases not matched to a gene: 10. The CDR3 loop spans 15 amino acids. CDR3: CASSAAGTVSEKLFF. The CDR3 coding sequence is TGTGCCAGCAGCGCCGCCGGGACAGTTAGCGAAAAACTGTTTTTT.

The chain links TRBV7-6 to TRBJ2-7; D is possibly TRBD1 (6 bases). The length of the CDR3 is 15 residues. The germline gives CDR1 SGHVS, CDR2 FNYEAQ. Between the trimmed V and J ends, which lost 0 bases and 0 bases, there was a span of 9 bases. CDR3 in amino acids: CASSLAGTPSYEQYF. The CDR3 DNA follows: TGTGCCAGCAGCTTAGCCGGGACACCCTCCTACGAGCAGTACTTC.

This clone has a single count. CDR3 protein: CASSLAGGAKEYEQYF. The CDR3 DNA sequence: TGTGCCAGCAGCCTAGCCGGGGGGGCGAAGGAATACGAGCAGTACTTC. This sequence joins TRBV3-1 (or the pseudogene TRBV3-2) and TRBJ2-7; 8 nucleotides agree with TRBD2. CDR3 length: 16 amino acids. Unmatched junction bases numbered 12, after V lost 4 bases and J lost 4 bases. Germline V gives CDR1 LGHDT, CDR2 YNNKEL (reference sequence).

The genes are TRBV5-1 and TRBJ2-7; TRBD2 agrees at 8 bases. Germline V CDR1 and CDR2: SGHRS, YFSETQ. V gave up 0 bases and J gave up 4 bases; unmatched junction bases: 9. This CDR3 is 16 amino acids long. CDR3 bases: TGCGCCAGCAGCTTGGCCGGTAGCGGGAAGTATTACGAGCAGTACTTC. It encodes CASSLAGSGKYYEQYF.

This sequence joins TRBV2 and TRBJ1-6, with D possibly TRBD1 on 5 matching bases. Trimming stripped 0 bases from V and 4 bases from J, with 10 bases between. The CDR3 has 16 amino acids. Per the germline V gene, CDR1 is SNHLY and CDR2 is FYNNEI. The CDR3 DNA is TGTGCCAGCAGTGAAGCGAGAAAGGGGTATAATTCACCCCTCCACTTT. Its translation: CASSEARKGYNSPLHF.

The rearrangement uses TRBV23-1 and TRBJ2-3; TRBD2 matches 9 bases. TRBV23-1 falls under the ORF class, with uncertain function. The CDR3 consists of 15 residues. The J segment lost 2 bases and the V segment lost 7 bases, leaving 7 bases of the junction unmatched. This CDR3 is CASTPAGGNTDTQYF. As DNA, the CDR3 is TGCGCCAGCACCCCAGCGGGGGGAAACACAGATACGCAGTATTTT.

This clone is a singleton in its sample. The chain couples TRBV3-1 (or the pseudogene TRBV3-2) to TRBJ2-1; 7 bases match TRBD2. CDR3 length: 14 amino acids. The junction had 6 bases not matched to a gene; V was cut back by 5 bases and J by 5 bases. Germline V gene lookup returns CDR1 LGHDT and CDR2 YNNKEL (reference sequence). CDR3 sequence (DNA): TGTGCCAGCAGCTTTACTAGCGCGAACAATGAGCAGTTCTTC. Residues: CASSFTSANNEQFF.

The CDR3: CASSPHVDQPQHF. CDR3 DNA: TGTGCCAGCAGTCCCCACGTAGATCAGCCCCAGCATTTT. The V gene is TRBV6-2 or TRBV6-3, the J gene TRBJ1-5; D is ambiguous. The germline V gene encodes CDR1 MNHEY and CDR2 SVGEGT. This CDR3 has 13 residues. With 5 bases removed from V and 5 bases from J, the gap between germline ends came to 10 bases.

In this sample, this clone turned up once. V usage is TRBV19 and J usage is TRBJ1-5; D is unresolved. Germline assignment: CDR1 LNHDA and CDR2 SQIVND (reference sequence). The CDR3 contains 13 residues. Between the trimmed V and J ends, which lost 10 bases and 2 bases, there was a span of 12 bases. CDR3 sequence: CATESRGNQPQHF. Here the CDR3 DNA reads TGTGCCACCGAGTCCCGTGGCAATCAGCCCCAGCATTTT.

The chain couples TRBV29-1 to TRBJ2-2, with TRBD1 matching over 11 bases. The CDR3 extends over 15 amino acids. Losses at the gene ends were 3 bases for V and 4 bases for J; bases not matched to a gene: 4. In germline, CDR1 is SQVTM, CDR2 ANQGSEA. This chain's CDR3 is CSVEWTGGLTGELFF. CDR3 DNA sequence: TGCAGCGTTGAGTGGACAGGGGGCCTCACCGGGGAGCTGTTTTTT.

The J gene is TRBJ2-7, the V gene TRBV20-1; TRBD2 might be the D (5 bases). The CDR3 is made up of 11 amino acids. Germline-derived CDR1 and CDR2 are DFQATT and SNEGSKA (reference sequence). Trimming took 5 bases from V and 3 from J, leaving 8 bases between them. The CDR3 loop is CSASGNYEQYF. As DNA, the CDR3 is TGCAGTGCTTCCGGGAACTACGAGCAGTACTTC.

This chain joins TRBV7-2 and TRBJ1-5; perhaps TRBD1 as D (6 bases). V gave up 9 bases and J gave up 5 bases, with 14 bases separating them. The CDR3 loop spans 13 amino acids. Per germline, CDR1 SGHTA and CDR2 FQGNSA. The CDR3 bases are TGTGCCAGTACGACGACAGGAGATCAGCCCCAGCATTTT. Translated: CASTTTGDQPQHF.

CDR3 in amino acids: CASSQGYDTAGRAFF. CDR3 DNA sequence: TGTGCCAGCAGCCAAGGATACGACACAGCAGGCCGGGCTTTCTTT. V gene TRBV3-1 (or the pseudogene TRBV3-2) combines with J gene TRBJ1-1; D not certain. Looked up from germline, CDR1 is LGHDT and CDR2 is YNNKEL (reference sequence). V lost 1 base to trimming and J lost 11 bases, with 20 bases between them. This CDR3 comprises 15 residues.

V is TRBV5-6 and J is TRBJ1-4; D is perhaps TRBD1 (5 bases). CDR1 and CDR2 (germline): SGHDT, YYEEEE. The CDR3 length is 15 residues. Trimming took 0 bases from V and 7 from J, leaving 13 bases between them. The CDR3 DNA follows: TGTGCCAGCAGCTTGGGGGCAGGGATTAGTGAAAAACTGTTTTTT. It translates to CASSLGAGISEKLFF.

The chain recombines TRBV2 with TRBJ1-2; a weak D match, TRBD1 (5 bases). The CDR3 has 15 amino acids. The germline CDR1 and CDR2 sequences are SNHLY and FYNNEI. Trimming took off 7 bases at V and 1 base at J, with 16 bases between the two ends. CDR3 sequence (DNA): TGTGCCAGCACCCCGACAGAGATCGTTAACTATGGCTACACCTTC. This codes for CASTPTEIVNYGYTF. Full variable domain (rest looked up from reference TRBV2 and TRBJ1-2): EPEVTQTPSHQVTQMGQEVILRCVPISNHLYFYWYRQILGQKVEFLVSFYNNEISEKSEIFDDQFSVERPDGSNFTLKIRSTKLEDSAMYFCASTPTEIVNYGYTFGSGTRLTVV.

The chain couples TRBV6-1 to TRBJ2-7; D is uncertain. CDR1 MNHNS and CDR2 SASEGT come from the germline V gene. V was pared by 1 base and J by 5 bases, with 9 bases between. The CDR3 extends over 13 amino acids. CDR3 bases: TGTGCCAGCAGTGAAGTCAACTTCCACGAGCAGTACTTC. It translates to CASSEVNFHEQYF.

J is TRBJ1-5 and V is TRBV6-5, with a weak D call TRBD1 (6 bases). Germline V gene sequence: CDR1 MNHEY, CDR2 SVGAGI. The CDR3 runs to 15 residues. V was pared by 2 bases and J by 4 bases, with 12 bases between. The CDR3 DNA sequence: TGTGCCAGCAGTTACGGGGGGGCTGAGAATCAGCCCCAGCATTTT. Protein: CASSYGGAENQPQHF.

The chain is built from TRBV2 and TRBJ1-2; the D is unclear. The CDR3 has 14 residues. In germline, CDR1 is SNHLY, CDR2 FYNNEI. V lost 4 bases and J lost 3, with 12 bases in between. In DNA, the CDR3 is TGTGCCAGCAGTGCTCGGGTGCGAGACTATGGCTACACCTTC. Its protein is CASSARVRDYGYTF. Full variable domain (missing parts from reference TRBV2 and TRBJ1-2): EPEVTQTPSHQVTQMGQEVILRCVPISNHLYFYWYRQILGQKVEFLVSFYNNEISEKSEIFDDQFSVERPDGSNFTLKIRSTKLEDSAMYFCASSARVRDYGYTFGSGTRLTVV.